This entry lists 12 T cell receptor beta chains sequenced from one sample in a study of cytomegalovirus exposure and HLA in healthy donors. Amplification used 60 Vbeta primers and 13 Jbeta primers. Sequencing was performed with immunoSEQ multiplex PCR; in TCRdb, only in-frame clones are kept and a portion is missing. The data hold around 280,000 clones, with 70% to 90% observed a single time. Sequenced: PBMCs. Receptor source: a woman between 18 and 29 years old in good health and CMV-seronegative.

This clone was seen just once. V gene TRBV7-8 combines with J gene TRBJ2-5, with D tentatively TRBD1 (5 bases). The J call may not be correct, given that the DNA end is closer to TRBJ2-7. There are 13 residues in the CDR3. Germline CDR1 SGHVS, CDR2 FQNEAQ. The CDR3 region has the DNA TGTGCCAGCAGCCATCAGACAGCCTACGAGCAGTACTTC. It specifies CASSHQTAYEQYF.

The rearrangement joins TRBV5-1 to TRBJ2-7, with D perhaps TRBD2 (5 bases). Germline V CDR1 and CDR2: SGHRS, YFSETQ. V lost 3 bases and J 5 bases, leaving 6 bases between the germline ends. This CDR3 is built from 11 residues. CDR3 sequence (DNA): TGCGCCAGCAGCTACGGGGACGAGCAGTACTTC. Protein: CASSYGDEQYF.

This chain connects TRBV10-3 to TRBJ2-7; 11 bases map to TRBD1. The junction had 4 bases not matched to a gene; V was cut back by 3 bases and J by 0 bases. Germline CDR1 ENHRY, CDR2 SYGVKD. CDR3 length: 16 residues. Here the CDR3 DNA reads TGTGCCATCAGTGATAGGGACAGGGGGGTCTCCTACGAGCAGTACTTC. It encodes CAISDRDRGVSYEQYF.

Remarks on this clone: The germline gene is not matched at one end of the junction; a read error may be the cause. The rearrangement uses TRBV7-9 and TRBJ1-5, with 8 bases lining up with TRBD1. The germline V gene has CDR1 SEHNR and CDR2 FQNEAQ (reference sequence). The CDR3 runs to 15 residues. Here the CDR3 DNA reads TGTTCCAGCAGCTTAGGTGGACAGGGTTACCAGCCCCAGCATTTT. Protein sequence: CSSSLGGQGYQPQHF. Drawing the rest from reference TRBV7-9 and TRBJ1-5, the complete variable domain is DTGVSQNPRHKITKRGQNVTFRCDPISEHNRLYWYRQTLGQGPEFLTYFQNEAQLEKSRLLSDRFSAERPKGSFSTLEIQRTEQGDSAMYLCSSSLGGQGYQPQHFGDGTRLSIL.

This sequence joins TRBV2 and TRBJ2-2; D not resolved. V was trimmed by 7 bases and J by 1 base, leaving 10 bases between them. The CDR3 has 14 amino acids. Germline CDR1 is SNHLY and CDR2 is FYNNEI. CDR3 protein: CASTDTRNTGELFF. The CDR3 DNA is TGTGCCAGCACCGATACGCGGAACACCGGGGAGCTGTTTTTT. The whole variable domain, filled in from reference TRBV2 and TRBJ2-2, reads EPEVTQTPSHQVTQMGQEVILRCVPISNHLYFYWYRQILGQKVEFLVSFYNNEISEKSEIFDDQFSVERPDGSNFTLKIRSTKLEDSAMYFCASTDTRNTGELFFGEGSRLTVL.

V and J are TRBV18 and TRBJ2-1; D is unclear. Germline V gives CDR1 KGHSH, CDR2 LQKENI. The CDR3 totals 13 residues. Deletions cut 2 bases from V and 5 bases from J, with 7 bases between. CDR3 amino acids: CASSPDLNNEQFF. Here the CDR3 DNA reads TGTGCCAGCTCACCAGACTTAAACAATGAGCAGTTCTTC.

This clone was seen only a few times. The rearrangement joins TRBV12-5 to TRBJ1-1, with 8 nucleotides matching TRBD1. V was pared by 6 bases and J by 4 bases, with 10 bases of the junction left unmatched. Germline assignment: CDR1 LGHNT and CDR2 FRNRAP. The CDR3 loop spans 15 amino acids. The CDR3 nucleotides are TGTGCTAGTGGACGCACGGGACAGGCGTTCACTGAAGCTTTCTTT. Its protein product is CASGRTGQAFTEAFF.

This clone was detected only once. V and J are TRBV27 and TRBJ2-5; D is possibly TRBD2 (7 bases). CDR3 length: 16 amino acids. Between the trimmed V and J ends, which lost 4 bases and 4 bases, there was a span of 19 bases. Germline CDR1 reads MNHEY; CDR2 reads SMNVEV (reference sequence). As DNA, the CDR3 is TGTGCCAGCAGTTCCACCCCCCCGGGGGGCCCAGAGACCCAGTACTTC. Translation: CASSSTPPGGPETQYF.

The chain recombines TRBV19 with TRBJ2-1; a possible D gene is TRBD2 (5 bases). The V end lost 10 bases, the J end lost 4 bases, and 20 bases lay between the germline ends. Per germline, CDR1 LNHDA and CDR2 SQIVND (reference sequence). This CDR3 has 15 amino acids. This CDR3 reads CATTITGLAYNEQFF. CDR3 coding DNA: TGTGCCACTACAATAACCGGACTTGCATACAATGAGCAGTTCTTC.

This chain connects TRBV5-1 to TRBJ2-1, with TRBD2 identical over 14 bases. Looked up from germline, CDR1 is SGHRS and CDR2 is YFSETQ. The CDR3 consists of 16 residues. V lost 3 bases, J lost 7 bases, and 6 bases stayed unmatched. The CDR3 is CASSSRLAGGLNEQFF. The CDR3 nucleotides are TGCGCCAGCAGCTCGAGACTAGCGGGGGGGCTTAATGAGCAGTTCTTC.

The rearrangement uses TRBV7-3 and TRBJ2-1, with 9 bases aligning to TRBD2. CDR1 and CDR2 from the germline V gene are SGHTA and FQGTGA. This CDR3 spans 15 amino acids. V was pared by 1 base and J by 7 bases, with 5 bases of the junction left unmatched. CDR3 nucleotide sequence: TGTGCCAGCAGCTTAATGGCGGGGGGGCTGAATGAGCAGTTCTTC. It encodes CASSLMAGGLNEQFF.

The rearrangement uses TRBV7-2 and TRBJ1-3; weak D call: TRBD1 (6 bases). CDR3 size: 17 residues. Trimming removed 5 bases at V and 4 bases at J, with 21 bases between. Germline lookup yields CDR1 SGHTA and CDR2 FQGNSA. The CDR3 sequence: CASSRYQGPAAGNTIYF. The CDR3 bases are TGTGCCAGCAGCCGTTATCAGGGGCCGGCGGCCGGAAACACCATATATTTT.